The following is a TCR beta chain sequence with its context. This record belongs to a study of blood T cell repertoires in COVID-19. Study summary: Samples taken during acute and convalescent COVID-19 were collected in the United States, Italy and Spain. T cells, B-cell-depleted T cells, or PBMCs provided the cDNA or gDNA that served as material.

Original methodology: Cell counts per sample came from amplifying reference gene primers. Libraries were prepared by immunoSEQ multiplex PCR; TCRdb keeps only in-frame clonotypes and omits some of them. D and trimming were read from the DNA, whereas the V and J calls and clone size are those reported in that table. The profile shows 200,000 to 300,000 clones, 70% to 90% of them singletons. CDR3 length: 16 amino acids. The genes are TRBV21-1 and TRBJ2-2; whether TRBD2, the table's D call, matches the DNA was not checked. TRBV21-1 represents a pseudogene. The sequencing sample was made of peripheral blood. This TCR came from a man at least 80 years old with acute or convalescent COVID-19. CDR3 region: CASSESGTSNTGELFF. For the CDR3, the DNA is TGTGCCAGCAGCGAAAGCGGGACCTCGAACACCGGGGAGCTGTTTTTT.